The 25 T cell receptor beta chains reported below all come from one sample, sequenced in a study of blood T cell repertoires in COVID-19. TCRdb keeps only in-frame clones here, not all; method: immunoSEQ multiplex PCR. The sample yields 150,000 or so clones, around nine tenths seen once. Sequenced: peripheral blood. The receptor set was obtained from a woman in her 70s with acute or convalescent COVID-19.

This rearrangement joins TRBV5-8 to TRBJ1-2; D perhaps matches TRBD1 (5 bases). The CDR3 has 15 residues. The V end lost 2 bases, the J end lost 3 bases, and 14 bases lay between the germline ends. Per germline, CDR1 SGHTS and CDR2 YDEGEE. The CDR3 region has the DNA TGTGCCAGCAGCTTTGCCTTTTTAGGGGACTATGGCTACACCTTC. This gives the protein CASSFAFLGDYGYTF.

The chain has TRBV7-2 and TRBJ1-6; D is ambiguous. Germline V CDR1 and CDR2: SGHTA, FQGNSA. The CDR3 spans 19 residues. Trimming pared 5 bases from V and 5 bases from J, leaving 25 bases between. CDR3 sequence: CASSQSWAYTPPNNSPLHF. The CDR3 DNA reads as TGTGCCAGCAGCCAATCTTGGGCCTATACCCCCCCTAATAATTCACCCCTCCACTTT.

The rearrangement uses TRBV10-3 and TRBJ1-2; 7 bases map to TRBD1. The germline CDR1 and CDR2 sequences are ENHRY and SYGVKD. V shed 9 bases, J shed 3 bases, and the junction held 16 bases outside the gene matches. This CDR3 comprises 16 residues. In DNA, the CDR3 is TGTGCCATAGCCGATACAACAGGGGCGATCGACTATGGCTACACCTTC. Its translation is CAIADTTGAIDYGYTF.

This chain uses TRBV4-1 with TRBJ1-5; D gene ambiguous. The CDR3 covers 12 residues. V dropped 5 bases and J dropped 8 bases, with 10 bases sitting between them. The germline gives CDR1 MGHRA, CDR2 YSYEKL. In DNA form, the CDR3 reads TGCGCCAGCAGCACGGGGATTGAGCCCCAGCATTTT. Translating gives CASSTGIEPQHF.

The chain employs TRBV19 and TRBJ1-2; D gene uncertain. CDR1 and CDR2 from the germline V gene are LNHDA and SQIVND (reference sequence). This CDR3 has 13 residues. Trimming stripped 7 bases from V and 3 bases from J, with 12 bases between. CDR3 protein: CASNDNSYYGYTF. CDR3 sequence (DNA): TGTGCCAGTAATGACAACAGTTACTATGGCTACACCTTC.

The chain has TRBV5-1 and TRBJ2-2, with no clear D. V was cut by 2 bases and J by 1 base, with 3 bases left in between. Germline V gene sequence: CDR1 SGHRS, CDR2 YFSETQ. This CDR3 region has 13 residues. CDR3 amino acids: CASSFQNTGELFF. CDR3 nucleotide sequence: TGCGCCAGCAGCTTTCAGAACACCGGGGAGCTGTTTTTT.

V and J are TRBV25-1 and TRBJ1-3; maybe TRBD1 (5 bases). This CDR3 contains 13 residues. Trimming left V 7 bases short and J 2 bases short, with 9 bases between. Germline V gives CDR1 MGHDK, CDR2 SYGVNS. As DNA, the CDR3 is TGTGCCAGCACGGGGGGGGCTGGAAACACCATATATTTT. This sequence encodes CASTGGAGNTIYF.

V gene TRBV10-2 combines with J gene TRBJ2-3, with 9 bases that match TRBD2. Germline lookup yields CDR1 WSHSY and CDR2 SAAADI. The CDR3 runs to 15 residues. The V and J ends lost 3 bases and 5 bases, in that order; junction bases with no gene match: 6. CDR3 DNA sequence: TGCGCCAGCAGTGAACGCGGGGGGGCCAGAGATACGCAGTATTTT. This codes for CASSERGGARDTQYF.

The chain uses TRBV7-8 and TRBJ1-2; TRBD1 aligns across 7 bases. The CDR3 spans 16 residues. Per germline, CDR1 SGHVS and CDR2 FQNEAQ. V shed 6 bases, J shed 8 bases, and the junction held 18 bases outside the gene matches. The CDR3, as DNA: TGTGCCAGCAGTACCCAGGGACAGCAAAAAGGTGAAGGCTACACCTTC. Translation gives CASSTQGQQKGEGYTF.

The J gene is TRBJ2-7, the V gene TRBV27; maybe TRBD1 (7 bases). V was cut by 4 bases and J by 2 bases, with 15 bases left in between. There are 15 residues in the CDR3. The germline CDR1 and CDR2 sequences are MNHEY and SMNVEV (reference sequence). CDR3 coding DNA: TGTGCCAGCAGTTCCCAGGGGGGAACCACCTACGAGCAGTACTTC. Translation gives CASSSQGGTTYEQYF.

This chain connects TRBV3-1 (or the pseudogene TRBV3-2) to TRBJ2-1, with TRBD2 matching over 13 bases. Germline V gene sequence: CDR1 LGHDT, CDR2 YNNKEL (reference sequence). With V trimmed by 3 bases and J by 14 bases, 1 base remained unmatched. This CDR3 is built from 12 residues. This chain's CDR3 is CASSQGLAGKFF. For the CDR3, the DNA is TGTGCCAGCAGCCAGGGACTAGCGGGGAAGTTCTTC.

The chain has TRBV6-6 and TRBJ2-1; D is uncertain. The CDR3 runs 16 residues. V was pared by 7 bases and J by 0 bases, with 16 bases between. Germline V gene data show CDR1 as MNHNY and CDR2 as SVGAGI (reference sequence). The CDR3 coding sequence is TGTGCCAGCACCGGCCCCGGGTCGAGCTCCTACAATGAGCAGTTCTTC. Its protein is CASTGPGSSSYNEQFF.

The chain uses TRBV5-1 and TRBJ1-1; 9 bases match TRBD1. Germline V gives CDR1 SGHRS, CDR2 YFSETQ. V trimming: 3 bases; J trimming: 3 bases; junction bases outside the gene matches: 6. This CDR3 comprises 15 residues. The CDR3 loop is CASSSWTGVDTEAFF. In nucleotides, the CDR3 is TGCGCCAGCAGCTCCTGGACAGGGGTCGACACTGAAGCTTTCTTT.

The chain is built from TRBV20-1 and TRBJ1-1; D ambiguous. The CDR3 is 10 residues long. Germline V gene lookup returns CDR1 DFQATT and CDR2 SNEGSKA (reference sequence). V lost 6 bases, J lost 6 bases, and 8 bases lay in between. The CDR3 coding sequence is TGCAGTGCCACGAGGGCTGAAGCTTTCTTT. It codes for CSATRAEAFF.

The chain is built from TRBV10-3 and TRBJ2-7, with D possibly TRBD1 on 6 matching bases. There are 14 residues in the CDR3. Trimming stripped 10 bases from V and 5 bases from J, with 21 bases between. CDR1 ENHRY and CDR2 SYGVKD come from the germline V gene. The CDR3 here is CATAPGQAPHEQYV. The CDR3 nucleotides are TGTGCCACCGCCCCGGGACAAGCGCCCCACGAGCAGTACGTC.

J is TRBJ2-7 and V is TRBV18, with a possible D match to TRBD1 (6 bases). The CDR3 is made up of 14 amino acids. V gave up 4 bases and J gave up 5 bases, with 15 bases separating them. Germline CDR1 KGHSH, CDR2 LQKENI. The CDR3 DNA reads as TGTGCCAGCTCACTATCTACAGGGTTCCACGAGCAGTACTTC. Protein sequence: CASSLSTGFHEQYF.

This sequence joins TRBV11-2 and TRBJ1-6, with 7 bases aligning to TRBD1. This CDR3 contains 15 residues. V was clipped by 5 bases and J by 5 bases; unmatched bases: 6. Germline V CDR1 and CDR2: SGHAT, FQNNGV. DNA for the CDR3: TGTGCCAGCAGCCCCGGGACAGCTCATAATTCACCCCTCCACTTT. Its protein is CASSPGTAHNSPLHF.

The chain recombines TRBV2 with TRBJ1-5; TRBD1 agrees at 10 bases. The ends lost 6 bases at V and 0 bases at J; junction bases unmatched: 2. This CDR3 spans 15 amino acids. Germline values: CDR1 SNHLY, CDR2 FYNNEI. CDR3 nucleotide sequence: TGTGCCAGCAGGGGGACAGGGGATAGCAATCAGCCCCAGCATTTT. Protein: CASRGTGDSNQPQHF.

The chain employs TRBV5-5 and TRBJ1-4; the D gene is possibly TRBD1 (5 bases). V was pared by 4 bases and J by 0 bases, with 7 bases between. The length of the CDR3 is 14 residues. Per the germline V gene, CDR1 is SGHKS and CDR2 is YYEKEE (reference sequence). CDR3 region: CASSGGATNEKLFF. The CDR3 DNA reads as TGTGCCAGCAGCGGAGGGGCAACTAATGAAAAACTGTTTTTT. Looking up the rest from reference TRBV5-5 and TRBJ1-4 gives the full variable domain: DAGVTQSPTHLIKTRGQQVTLRCSPISGHKSVSWYQQVLGQGPQFIFQYYEKEERGRGNFPDRFSARQFPNYSSELNVNALLLGDSALYLCASSGGATNEKLFFGSGTQLSVL.

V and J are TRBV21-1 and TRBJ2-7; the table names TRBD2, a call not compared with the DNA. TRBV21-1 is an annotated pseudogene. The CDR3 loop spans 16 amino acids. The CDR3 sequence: CASSKGQLKESYEQYV. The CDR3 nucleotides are TGTGCCAGCAGCAAAGGGCAGTTAAAGGAGTCCTACGAGCAGTACGTC.

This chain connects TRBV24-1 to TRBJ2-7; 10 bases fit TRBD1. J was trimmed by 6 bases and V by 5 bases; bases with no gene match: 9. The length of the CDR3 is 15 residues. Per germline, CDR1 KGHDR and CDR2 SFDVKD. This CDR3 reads CATSVPGQGLAEQYV. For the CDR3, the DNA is TGTGCCACCAGTGTCCCGGGACAGGGGTTAGCCGAGCAGTACGTC.

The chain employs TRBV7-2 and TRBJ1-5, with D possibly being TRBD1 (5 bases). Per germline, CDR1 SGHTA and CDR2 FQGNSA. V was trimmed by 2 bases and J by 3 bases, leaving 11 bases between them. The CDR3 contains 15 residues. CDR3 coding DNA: TGTGCCAGCAGCTTACAGGGTACGTCCAATCAGCCCCAGCATTTT. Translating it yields CASSLQGTSNQPQHF. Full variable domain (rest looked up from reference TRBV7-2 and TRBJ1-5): GAGVSQSPSNKVTEKGKDVELRCDPISGHTALYWYRQSLGQGLEFLIYFQGNSAPDKSGLPSDRFSAERTGGSVSTLTIQRTQQEDSAVYLCASSLQGTSNQPQHFGDGTRLSIL.

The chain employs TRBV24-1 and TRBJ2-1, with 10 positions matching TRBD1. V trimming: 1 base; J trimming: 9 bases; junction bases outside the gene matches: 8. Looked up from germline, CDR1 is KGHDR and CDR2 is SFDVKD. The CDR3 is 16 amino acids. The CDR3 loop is CATSDLRGQGMSEQFF. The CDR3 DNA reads TGTGCCACCAGTGATTTAAGGGGACAGGGGATGAGTGAGCAGTTCTTC.

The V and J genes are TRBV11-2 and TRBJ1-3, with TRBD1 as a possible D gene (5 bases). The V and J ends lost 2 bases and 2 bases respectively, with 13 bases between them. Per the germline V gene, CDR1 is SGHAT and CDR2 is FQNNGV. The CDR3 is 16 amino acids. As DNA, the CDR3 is TGTGCCAGCAGCTTACTCCGGACATCGACTGGAAACACCATATATTTT. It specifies CASSLLRTSTGNTIYF.

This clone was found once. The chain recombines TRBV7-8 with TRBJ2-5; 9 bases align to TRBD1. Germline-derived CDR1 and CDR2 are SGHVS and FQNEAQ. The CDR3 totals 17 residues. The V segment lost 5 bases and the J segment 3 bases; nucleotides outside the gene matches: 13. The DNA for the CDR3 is TGTGCCAGCAGCCCTCTGGGCCGGGACAGGGATAAAGAGACCCAGTACTTC. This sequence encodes CASSPLGRDRDKETQYF.